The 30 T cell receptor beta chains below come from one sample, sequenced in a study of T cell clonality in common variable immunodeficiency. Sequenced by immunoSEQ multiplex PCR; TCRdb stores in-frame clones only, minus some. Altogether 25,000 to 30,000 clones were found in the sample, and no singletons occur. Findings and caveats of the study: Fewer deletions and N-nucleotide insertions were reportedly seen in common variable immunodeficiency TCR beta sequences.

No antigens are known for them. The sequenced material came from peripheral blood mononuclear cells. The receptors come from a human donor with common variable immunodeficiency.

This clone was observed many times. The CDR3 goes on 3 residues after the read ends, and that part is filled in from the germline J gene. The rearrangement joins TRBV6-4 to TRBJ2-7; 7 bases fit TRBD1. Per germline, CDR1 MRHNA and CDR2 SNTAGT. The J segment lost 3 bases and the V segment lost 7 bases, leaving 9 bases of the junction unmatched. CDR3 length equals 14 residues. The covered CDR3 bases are TGTGCCAGCAACATAGACAGGGCCAACTACGAG. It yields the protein CASNIDRANYE. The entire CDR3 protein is CASNIDRANYEQYF.

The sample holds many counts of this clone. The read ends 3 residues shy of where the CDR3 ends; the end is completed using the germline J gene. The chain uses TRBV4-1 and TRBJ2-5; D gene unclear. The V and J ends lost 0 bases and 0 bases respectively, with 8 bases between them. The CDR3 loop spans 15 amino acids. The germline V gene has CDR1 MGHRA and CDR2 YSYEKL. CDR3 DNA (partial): TGCGCCAGCAGCCAAGAAACAGTGTACCAAGAGACC. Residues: CASSQETVYQET. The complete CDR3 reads CASSQETVYQETQYF.

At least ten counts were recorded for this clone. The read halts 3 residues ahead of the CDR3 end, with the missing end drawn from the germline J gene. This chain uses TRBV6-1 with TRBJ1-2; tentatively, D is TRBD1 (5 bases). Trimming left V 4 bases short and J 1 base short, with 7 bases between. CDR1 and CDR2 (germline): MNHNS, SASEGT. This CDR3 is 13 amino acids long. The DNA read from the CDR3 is TGTGCCAGCAGTGCTGACAGTAACTATGGC. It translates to CASSADSNYG. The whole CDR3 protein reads CASSADSNYGYTF.

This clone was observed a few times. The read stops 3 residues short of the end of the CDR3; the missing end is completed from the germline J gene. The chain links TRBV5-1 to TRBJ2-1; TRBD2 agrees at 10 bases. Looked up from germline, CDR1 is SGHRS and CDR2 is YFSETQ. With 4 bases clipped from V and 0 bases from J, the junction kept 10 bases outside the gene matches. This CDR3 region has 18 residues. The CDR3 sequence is CASSARTSGPSSYNEQFF. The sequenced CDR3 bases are TGCGCCAGCAGCGCTCGGACTAGCGGACCTAGCTCCTACAATGAG.

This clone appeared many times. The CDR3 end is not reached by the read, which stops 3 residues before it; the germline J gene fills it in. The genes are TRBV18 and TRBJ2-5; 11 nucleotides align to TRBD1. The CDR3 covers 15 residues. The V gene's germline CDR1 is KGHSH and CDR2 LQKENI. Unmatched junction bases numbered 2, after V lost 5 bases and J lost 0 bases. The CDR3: CASSGQGAHQETQYF. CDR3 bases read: TGTGCCAGCTCAGGACAGGGGGCTCACCAAGAGACC.

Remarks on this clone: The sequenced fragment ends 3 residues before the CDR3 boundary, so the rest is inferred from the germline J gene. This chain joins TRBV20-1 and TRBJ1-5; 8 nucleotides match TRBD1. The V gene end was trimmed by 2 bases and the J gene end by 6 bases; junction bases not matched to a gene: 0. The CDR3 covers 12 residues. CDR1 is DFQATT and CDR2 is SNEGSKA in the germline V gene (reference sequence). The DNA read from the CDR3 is TGCAGTGCTAGACAGGGGGCTCAGCCC. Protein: CSARQGAQP. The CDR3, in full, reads CSARQGAQPQHF.

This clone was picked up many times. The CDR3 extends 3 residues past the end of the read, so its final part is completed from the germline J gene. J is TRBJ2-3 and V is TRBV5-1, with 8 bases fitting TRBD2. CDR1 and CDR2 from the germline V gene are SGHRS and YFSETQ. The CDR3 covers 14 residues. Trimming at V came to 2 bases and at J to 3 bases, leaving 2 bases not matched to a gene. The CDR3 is CASSFTSGTDTQYF. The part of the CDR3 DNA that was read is TGCGCCAGCAGCTTCACTAGCGGAACAGATACG. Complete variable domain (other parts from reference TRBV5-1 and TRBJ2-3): KAGVTQTPRYLIKTRGQQVTLSCSPISGHRSVSWYQQTPGQGLQFLFEYFSETQRNKGNFPGRFSGRQFSNSRSEMNVSTLELGDSALYLCASSFTSGTDTQYFGPGTRLTVL.

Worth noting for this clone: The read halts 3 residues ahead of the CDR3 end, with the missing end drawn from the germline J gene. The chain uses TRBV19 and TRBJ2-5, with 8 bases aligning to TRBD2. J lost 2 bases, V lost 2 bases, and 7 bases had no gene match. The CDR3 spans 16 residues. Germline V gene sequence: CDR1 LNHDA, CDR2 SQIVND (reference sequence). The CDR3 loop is CASSISGGGGQETQYF. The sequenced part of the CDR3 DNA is TGTGCCAGTAGTATAAGCGGGGGCGGCGGGCAAGAGACC.

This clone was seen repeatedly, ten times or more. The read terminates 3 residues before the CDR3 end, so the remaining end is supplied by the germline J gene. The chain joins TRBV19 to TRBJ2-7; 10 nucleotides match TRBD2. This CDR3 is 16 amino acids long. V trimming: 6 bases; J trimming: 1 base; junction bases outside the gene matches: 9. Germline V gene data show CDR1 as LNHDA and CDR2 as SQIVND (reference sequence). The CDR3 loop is CASSPSGGVLSYEQYF. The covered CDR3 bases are TGTGCCAGTAGCCCTAGCGGGGGTGTGTTGTCCTACGAG.

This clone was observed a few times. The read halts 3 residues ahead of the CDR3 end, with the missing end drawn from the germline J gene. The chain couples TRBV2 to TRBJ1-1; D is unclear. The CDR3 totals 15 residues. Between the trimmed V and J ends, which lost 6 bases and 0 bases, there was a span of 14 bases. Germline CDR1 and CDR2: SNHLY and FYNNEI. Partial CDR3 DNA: TGTGCCAGCAGCCTGTGGGCTACGATGAACACTGAA. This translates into CASSLWATMNTE. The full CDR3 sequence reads CASSLWATMNTEAFF. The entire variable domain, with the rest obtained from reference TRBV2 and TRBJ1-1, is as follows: EPEVTQTPSHQVTQMGQEVILRCVPISNHLYFYWYRQILGQKVEFLVSFYNNEISEKSEIFDDQFSVERPDGSNFTLKIRSTKLEDSAMYFCASSLWATMNTEAFFGQGTRLTVV.

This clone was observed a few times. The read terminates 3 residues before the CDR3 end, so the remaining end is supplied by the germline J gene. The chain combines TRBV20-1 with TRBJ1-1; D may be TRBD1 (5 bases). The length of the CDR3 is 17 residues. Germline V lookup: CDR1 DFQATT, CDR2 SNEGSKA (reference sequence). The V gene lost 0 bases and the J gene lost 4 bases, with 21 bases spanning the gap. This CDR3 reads CSARDPGGASLFTEAFF. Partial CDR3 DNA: TGCAGTGCTAGAGATCCTGGAGGGGCTTCCCTTTTCACTGAA.

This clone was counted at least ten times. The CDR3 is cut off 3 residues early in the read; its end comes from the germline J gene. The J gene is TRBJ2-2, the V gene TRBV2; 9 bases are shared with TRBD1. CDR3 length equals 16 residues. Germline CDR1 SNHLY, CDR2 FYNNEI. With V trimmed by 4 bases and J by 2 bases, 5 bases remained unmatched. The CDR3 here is CASSVGQGTNTGELFF. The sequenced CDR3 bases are TGTGCCAGCAGTGTTGGACAGGGGACCAACACCGGGGAG.

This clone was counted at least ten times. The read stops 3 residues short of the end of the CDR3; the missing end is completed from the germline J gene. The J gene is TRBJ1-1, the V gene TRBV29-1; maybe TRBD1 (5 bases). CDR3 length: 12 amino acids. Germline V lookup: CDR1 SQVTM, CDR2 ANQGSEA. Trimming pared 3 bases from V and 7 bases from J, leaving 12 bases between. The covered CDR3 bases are TGCAGCGTTGACGGGGGAAGGAGTGAA. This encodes CSVDGGRSE. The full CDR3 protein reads CSVDGGRSEAFF.

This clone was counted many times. The sequenced CDR3 bases are TGTGCCAGCAGCTTAGGGCTGCCCCCAGATACG. Translating it yields CASSLGLPPDT. The CDR3, in full, reads CASSLGLPPDTQYF. The chain combines TRBV7-2 with TRBJ2-3, with D unclear. The CDR3 is cut off 3 residues early in the read; its end comes from the germline J gene. CDR1 and CDR2 (germline): SGHTA, FQGNSA. Trimming left V 1 base short and J 4 bases short, with 9 bases between. The CDR3 runs to 14 residues.

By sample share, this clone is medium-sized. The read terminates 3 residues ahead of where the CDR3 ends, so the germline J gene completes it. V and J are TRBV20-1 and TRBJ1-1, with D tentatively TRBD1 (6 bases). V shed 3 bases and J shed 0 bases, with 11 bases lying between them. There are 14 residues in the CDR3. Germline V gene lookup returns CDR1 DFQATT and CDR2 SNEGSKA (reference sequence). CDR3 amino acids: CSARQTGMNTEAFF. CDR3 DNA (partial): TGCAGTGCTAGGCAAACAGGGATGAACACTGAA.

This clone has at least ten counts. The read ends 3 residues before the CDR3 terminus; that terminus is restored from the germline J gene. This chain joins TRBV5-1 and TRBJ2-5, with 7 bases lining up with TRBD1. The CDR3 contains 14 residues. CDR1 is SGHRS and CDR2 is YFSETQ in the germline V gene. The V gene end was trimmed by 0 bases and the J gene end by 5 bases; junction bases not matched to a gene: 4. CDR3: CASSLGTGEETQYF. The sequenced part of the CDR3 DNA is TGCGCCAGCAGCTTGGGGACAGGAGAGGAGACC. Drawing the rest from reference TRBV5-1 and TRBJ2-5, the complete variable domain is KAGVTQTPRYLIKTRGQQVTLSCSPISGHRSVSWYQQTPGQGLQFLFEYFSETQRNKGNFPGRFSGRQFSNSRSEMNVSTLELGDSALYLCASSLGTGEETQYFGPGTRLLVL.

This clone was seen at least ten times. The sequenced CDR3 bases are TGTGCCAGCTCACCCCAGGGACAGCCCCAAGAGACC. It translates to CASSPQGQPQET. The full CDR3 protein is CASSPQGQPQETQYF. V is TRBV18 and J is TRBJ2-5, with 7 bases fitting TRBD1. The CDR3 goes on 3 residues after the read ends, and that part is filled in from the germline J gene. The CDR3 length is 15 residues. Germline loops: CDR1 KGHSH, CDR2 LQKENI. V was pared by 3 bases and J by 1 base, with 5 bases of the junction left unmatched.

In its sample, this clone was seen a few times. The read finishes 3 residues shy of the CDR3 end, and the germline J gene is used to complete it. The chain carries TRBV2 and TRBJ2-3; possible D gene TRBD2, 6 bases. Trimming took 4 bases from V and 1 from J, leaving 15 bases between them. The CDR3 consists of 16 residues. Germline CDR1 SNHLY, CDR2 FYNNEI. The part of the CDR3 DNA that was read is TGTGCCAGCAGTGCGGTGTTAGCGGACCGCACAGATACG. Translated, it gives CASSAVLADRTDT. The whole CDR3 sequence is CASSAVLADRTDTQYF.

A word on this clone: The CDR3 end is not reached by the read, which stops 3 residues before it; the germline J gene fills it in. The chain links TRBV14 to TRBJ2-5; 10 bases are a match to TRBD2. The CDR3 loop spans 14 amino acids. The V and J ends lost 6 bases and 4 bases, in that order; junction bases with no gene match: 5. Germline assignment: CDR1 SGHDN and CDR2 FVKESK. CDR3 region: CASRASGSRETQYF. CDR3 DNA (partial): TGTGCCAGCAGGGCTAGCGGGAGTAGAGAGACC.

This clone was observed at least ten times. CDR3 DNA (partial): TGTGCCAGCAGCCTGACAGGGGGCACTGAA. It yields the protein CASSLTGGTE. The whole CDR3 protein is CASSLTGGTEAFF. This rearrangement joins TRBV5-4 to TRBJ1-1, with TRBD1 matching 9 bases. The read falls 3 residues short of the CDR3 end, and the missing part is taken from the germline J gene. The CDR3 extends over 13 amino acids. Germline CDR1 SGHNT, CDR2 YYREEE (reference sequence). V lost 4 bases to trimming and J lost 4 bases; unmatched junction nucleotides: 2.

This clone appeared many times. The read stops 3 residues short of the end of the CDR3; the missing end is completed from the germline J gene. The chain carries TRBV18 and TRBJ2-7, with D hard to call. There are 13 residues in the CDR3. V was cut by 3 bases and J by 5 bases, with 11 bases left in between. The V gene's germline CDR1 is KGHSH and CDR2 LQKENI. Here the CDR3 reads CASSPIVQNEQYF. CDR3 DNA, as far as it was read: TGTGCCAGCTCACCGATAGTACAGAACGAG.

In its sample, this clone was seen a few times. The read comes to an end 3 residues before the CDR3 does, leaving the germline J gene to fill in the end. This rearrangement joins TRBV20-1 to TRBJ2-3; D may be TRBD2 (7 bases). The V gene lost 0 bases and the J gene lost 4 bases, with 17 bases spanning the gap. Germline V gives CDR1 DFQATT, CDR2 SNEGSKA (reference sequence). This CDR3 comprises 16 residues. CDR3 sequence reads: CSARDPRLGGPDTQYF. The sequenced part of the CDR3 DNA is TGCAGTGCTAGAGACCCCAGGTTGGGGGGGCCAGATACG.

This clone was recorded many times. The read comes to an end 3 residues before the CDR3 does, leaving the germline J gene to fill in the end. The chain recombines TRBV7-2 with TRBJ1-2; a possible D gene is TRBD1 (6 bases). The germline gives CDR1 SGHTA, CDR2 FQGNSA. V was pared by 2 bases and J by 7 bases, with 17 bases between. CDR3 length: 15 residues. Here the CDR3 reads CASSLTRTAPPGYTF. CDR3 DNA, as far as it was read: TGTGCCAGCAGCTTAACCCGGACAGCTCCGCCTGGC.

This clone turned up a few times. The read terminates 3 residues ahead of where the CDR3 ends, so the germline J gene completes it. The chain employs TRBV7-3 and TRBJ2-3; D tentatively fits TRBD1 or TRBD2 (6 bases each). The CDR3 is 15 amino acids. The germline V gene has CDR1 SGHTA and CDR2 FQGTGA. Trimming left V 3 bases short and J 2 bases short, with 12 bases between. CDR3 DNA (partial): TGTGCCAGCAGCTTGGCGGGACAACCCACAGATACG. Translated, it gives CASSLAGQPTDT. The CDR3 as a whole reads CASSLAGQPTDTQYF.

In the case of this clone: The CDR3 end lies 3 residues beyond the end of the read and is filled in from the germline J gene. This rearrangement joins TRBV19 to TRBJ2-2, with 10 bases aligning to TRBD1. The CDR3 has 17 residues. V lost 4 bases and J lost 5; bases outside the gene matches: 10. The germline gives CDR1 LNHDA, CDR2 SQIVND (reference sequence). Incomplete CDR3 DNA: TGTGCCAGTAGTAAAGGCCGGGGACAGGGGTTGACCGGGGAG. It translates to CASSKGRGQGLTGE. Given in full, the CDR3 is CASSKGRGQGLTGELFF.

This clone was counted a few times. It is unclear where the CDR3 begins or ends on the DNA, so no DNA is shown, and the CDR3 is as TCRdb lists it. CDR3 region: CASSFFGQDSYNEQFF. This chain links TRBV19 with TRBJ2-1; TRBD1 is taken as the D call from the table, unchecked against the DNA. The germline V gene has CDR1 LNHDA and CDR2 SQIVND (reference sequence). Including both end residues, the CDR3 is 16 amino acids long.

The sequenced CDR3 bases are TGCAGCGTTGGGTCTAGCGGACAAGAGACC. Translation gives CSVGSSGQET. The full CDR3 sequence reads CSVGSSGQETQYF. V gene TRBV29-1 combines with J gene TRBJ2-5, with 7 bases fitting TRBD2. The CDR3 is cut off 3 residues early in the read; its end comes from the germline J gene. J gave up 2 bases and V 4 bases, and 4 bases lay outside the gene matches. CDR1 and CDR2 (germline): SQVTM, ANQGSEA. This CDR3 comprises 13 residues.

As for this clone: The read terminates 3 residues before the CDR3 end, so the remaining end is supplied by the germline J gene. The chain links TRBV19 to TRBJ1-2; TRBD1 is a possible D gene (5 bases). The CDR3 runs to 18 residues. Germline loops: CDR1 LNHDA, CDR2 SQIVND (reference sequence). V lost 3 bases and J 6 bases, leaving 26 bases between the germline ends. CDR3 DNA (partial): TGTGCCAGTAGTATTGGTTTTCAGGCAGGGACTGAGGTCCATGGC. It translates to CASSIGFQAGTEVHG. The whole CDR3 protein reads CASSIGFQAGTEVHGYTF.

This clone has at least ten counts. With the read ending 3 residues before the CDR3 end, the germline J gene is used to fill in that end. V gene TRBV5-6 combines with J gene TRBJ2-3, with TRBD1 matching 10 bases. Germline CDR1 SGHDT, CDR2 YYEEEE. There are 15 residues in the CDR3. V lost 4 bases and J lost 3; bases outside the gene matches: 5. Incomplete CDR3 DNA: TGTGCCAGCAGCGGGGACAGGGGATGGACAGATACG. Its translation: CASSGDRGWTDT. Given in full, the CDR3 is CASSGDRGWTDTQYF. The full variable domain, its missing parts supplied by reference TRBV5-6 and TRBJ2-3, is DAGVTQSPTHLIKTRGQQVTLRCSPKSGHDTVSWYQQALGQGPQFIFQYYEEEERQRGNFPDRFSGHQFPNYSSELNVNALLLGDSALYLCASSGDRGWTDTQYFGPGTRLTVL.

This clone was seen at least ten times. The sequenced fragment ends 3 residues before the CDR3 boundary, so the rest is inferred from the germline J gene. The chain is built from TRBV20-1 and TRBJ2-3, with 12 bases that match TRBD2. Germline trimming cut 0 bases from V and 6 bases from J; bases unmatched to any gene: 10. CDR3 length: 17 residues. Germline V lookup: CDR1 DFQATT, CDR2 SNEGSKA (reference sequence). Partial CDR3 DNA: TGCAGTGCTAGAGAATTTAATCTAGCGGGAGGGTGGGATACG. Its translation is CSAREFNLAGGWDT. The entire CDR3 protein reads CSAREFNLAGGWDTQYF.